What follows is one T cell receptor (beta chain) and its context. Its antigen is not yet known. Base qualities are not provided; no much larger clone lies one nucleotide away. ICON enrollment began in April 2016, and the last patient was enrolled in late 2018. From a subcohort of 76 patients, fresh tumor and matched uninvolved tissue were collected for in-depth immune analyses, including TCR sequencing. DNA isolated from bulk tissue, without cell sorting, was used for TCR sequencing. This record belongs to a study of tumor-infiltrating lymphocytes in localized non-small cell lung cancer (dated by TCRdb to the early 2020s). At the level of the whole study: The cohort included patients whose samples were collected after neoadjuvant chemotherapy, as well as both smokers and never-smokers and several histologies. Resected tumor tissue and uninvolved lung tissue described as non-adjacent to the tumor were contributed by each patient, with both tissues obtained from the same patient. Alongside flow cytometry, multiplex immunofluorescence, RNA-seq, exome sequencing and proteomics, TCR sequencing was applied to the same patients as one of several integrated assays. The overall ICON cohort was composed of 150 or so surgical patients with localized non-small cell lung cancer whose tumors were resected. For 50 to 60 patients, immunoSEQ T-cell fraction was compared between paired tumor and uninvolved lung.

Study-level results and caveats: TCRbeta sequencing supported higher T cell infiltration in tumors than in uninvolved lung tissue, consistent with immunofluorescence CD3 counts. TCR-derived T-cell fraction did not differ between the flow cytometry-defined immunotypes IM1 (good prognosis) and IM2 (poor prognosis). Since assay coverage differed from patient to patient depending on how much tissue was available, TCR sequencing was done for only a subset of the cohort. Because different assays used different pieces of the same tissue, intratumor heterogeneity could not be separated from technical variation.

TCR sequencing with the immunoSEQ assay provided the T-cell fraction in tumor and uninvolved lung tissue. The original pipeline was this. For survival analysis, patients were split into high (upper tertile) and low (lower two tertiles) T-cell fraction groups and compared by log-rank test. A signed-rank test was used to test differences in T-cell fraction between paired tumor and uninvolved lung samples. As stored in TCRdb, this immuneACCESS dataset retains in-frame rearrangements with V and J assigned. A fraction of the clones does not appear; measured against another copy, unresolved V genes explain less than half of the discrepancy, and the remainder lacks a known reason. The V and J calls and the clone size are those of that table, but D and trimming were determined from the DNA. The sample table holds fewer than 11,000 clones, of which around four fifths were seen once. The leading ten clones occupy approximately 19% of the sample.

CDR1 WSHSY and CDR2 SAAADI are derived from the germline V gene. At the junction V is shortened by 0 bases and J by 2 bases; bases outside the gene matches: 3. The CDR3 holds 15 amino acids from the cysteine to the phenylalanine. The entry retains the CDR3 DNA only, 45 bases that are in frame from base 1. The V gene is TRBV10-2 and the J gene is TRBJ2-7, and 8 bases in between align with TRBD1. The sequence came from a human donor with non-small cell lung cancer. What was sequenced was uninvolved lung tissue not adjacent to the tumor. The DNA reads TGCGCCAGCAGTGAGTCTTCGGGACAGGCCTACGAGCAGTACTTC. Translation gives CASSESSGQAYEQYF.